This paragraph covers one T cell receptor beta chain sequence. The sample holds one count of this clone. Its antigen target is currently unknown. Base qualities were left out, and no much larger clone turns up one base away. The data derive from a study of blood T cell repertoires in COVID-19 (dated by TCRdb to the early 2020s). The study in broad terms: Samples covering the acute and convalescent phases of COVID-19 were provided by collaborators in the United States, Italy and Spain. The material from the prospective study consisted of cDNA or gDNA derived from T cells, B-cell-depleted T cells, or PBMCs. The dataset comprised deeply sampled blood TCRbeta repertoires from subjects exposed to, actively infected with, or recovered from COVID-19. A freely available public database, intended as a resource for researchers studying the immune response to SARS-CoV-2, is where the repertoires were released. Samples came from the ongoing ImmuneRACE study (first 160 participants) plus 1,254 subjects from 6 global collaborators. Sample metadata almost always included a de-identified subject ID, COVID-19 status, age in years and sex. HLA class I and class II types, where available, came from metadata supplied by the sample provider rather than from assay-based typing. General study outcomes and caveats: The quantity of clinical and demographic metadata differed by source and by participant and was supplied without curation.

TCRbeta CDR3 regions were amplified from genomic DNA using the immunoSEQ Assay, a bias-controlled multiplex PCR. The paper's processing steps were these. Nucleated cell counts per sample were estimated from amplification of reference gene primers within the assay. Sequence reads were collapsed and filtered to measure the absolute abundance of every unique TCRbeta CDR3 rearrangement. For each sample, productive Simpson clonality was calculated by taking the square root of Simpson's diversity index across productive rearrangements. What TCRdb holds here is the immuneACCESS table cut down to in-frame rearrangements. Part of the clones is not present; checked against another copy, under half of the missing clones reflect an unresolved V gene, and the others are unexplained. That table gives V, J and clone size, and the DNA gave D and trimming. The sample table lists 100,000 to 150,000 clones, around 81% of them with a count of one. Roughly 12% of the sample is taken by the ten largest.

Collaborating institutions collected whole blood in K2EDTA tubes following their own protocols. Collaborator samples were shipped for TCRbeta analysis as frozen whole blood, isolated PBMCs, or DNA extracted from either sample type. The sequence came from a man aged 60 to 69 with acute or convalescent COVID-19. Sequenced sample: peripheral blood.

The nucleotide sequence reads as follows: TGTGCCAGCAGCGTCGGGACAGGGGGGGGCAATCAGCCCCAGCATTTT. This yields the protein CASSVGTGGGNQPQHF. The V gene is TRBV5-6 and the J gene is TRBJ1-5, and 11 bases in between align with TRBD1. V trim: 4 bases; J trim: 2 bases; unmatched bases: 5. Sequences SGHDT (CDR1) and YYEEEE (CDR2) are obtained from the germline V gene. The CDR3 covers 16 residues, taking in both the cysteine and the phenylalanine. Just CDR3 DNA is preserved here, 48 bases in frame from base 1.